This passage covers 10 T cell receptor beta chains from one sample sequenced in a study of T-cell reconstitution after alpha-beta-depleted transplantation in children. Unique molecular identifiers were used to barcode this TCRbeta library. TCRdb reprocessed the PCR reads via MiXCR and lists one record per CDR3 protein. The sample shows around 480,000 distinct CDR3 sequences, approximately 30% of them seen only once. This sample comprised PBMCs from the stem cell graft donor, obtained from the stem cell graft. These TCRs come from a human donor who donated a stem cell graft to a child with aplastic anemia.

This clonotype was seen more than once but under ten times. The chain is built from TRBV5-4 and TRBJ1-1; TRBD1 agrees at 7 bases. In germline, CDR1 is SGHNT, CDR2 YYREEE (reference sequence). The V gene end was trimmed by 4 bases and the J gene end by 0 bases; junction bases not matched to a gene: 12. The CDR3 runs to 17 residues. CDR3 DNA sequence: TGTGCCAGCAGCCCGGGGACAGACCCTACCCTGAACACTGAAGCTTTCTTT. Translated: CASSPGTDPTLNTEAFF.

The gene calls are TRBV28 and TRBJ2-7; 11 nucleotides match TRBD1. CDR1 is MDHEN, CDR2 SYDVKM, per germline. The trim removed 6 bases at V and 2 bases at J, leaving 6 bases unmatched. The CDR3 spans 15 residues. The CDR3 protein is CASRPGQGAAYEQYF. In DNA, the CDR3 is TGTGCCAGCAGACCCGGACAGGGGGCCGCCTACGAGCAGTACTTC.

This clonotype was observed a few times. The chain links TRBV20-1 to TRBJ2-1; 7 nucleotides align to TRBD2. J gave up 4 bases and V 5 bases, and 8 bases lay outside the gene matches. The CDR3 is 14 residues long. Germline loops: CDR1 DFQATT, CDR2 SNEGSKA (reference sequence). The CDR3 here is CSAGISGAYNEQFF. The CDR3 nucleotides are TGCAGTGCTGGGATAAGCGGGGCATACAATGAGCAGTTCTTC.

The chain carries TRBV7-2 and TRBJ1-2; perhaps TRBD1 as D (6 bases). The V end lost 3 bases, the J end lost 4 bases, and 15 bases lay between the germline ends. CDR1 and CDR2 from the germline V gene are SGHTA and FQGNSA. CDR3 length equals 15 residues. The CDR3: CASSFTQGLGYGYTF. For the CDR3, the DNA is TGTGCCAGCAGCTTCACACAGGGCCTTGGCTATGGCTACACCTTC.

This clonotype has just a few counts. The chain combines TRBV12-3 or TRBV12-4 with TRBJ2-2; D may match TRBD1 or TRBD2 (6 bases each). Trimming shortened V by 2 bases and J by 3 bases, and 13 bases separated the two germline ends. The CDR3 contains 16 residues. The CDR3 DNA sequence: TGTGCCAGCAGTTTACTCGGGGGCGGGGACACCGGGGAGCTGTTTTTT. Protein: CASSLLGGGDTGELFF.

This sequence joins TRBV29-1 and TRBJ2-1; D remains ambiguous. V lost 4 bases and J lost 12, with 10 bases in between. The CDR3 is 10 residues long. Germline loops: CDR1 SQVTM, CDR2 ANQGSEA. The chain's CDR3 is CSVALGRQFF. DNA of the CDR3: TGCAGCGTTGCCCTAGGACGGCAGTTCTTC.

DNA for the CDR3: TGCGCCAGCAGCTCGGCTGGGGCAGGGAACCGGGTGACTGAAGCTTTCTTT. Its protein is CASSSAGAGNRVTEAFF. The chain recombines TRBV5-1 with TRBJ1-1, with a tentative D call TRBD1 (5 bases). The CDR3 is made up of 17 amino acids. Germline CDR1 reads SGHRS; CDR2 reads YFSETQ. Trimming removed 3 bases at V and 5 bases at J, with 23 bases between.

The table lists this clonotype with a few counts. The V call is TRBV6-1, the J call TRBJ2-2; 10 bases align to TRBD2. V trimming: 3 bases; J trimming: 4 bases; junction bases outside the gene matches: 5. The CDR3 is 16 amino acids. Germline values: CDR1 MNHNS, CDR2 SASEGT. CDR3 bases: TGTGCCAGCAGTGACCCGATAGCGGGGGGCACCGGGGAGCTGTTTTTT. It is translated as CASSDPIAGGTGELFF.

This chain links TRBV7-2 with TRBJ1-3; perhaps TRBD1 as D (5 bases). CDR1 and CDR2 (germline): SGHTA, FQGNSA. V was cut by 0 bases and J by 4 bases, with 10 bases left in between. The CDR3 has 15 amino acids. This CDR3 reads CASSLASGRGNTIYF. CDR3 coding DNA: TGTGCCAGCAGCTTAGCGTCGGGACGGGGAAACACCATATATTTT. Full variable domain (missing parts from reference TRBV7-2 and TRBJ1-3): GAGVSQSPSNKVTEKGKDVELRCDPISGHTALYWYRQSLGQGLEFLIYFQGNSAPDKSGLPSDRFSAERTGGSVSTLTIQRTQQEDSAVYLCASSLASGRGNTIYFGEGSWLTVV.

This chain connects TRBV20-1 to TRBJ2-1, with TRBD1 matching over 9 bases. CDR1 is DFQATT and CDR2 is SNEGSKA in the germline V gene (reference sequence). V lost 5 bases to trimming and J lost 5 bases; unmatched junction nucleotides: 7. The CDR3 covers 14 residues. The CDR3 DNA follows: TGCAGTGCTTCCGACAGGGGGGCAAACAATGAGCAGTTCTTC. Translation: CSASDRGANNEQFF.